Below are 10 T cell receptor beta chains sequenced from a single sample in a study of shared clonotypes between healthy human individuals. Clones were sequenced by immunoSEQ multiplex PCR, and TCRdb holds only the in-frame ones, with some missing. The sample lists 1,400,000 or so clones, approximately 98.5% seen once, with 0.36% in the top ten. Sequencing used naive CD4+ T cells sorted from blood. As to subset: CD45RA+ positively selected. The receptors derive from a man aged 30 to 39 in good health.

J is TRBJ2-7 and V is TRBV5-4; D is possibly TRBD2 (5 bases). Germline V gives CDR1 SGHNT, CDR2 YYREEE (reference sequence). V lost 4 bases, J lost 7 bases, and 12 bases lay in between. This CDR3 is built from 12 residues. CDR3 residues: CASSAGLGEQYF. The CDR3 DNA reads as TGTGCCAGCAGCGCCGGACTGGGGGAGCAGTACTTC. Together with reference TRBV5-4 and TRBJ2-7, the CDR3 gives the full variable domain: ETGVTQSPTHLIKTRGQQVTLRCSSQSGHNTVSWYQQALGQGPQFIFQYYREEENGRGNFPPRFSGLQFPNYSSELNVNALELDDSALYLCASSAGLGEQYFGPGTRLTVT.

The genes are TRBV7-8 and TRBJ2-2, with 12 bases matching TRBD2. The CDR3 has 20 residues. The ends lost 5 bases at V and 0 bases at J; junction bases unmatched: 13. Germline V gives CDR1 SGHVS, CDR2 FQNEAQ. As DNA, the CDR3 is TGTGCCAGCAGCGGGCCTAGGGGGACTAGCGGGCCCGCGAACACCGGGGAGCTGTTTTTT. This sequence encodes CASSGPRGTSGPANTGELFF.

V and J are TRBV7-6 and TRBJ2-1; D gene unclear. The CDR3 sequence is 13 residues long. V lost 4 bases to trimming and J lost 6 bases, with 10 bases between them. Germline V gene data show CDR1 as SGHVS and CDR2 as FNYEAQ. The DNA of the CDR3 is TGTGCCAGCAGCTCCCGGATAGGCAATGAGCAGTTCTTC. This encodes CASSSRIGNEQFF.

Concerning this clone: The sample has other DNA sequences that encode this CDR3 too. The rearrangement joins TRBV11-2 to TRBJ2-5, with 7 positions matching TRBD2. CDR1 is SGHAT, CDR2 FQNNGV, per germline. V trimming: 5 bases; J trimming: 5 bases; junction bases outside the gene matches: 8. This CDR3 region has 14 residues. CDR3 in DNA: TGTGCCAGCAGCCTAGCTGGGGGAGGGGAGACCCAGTACTTC. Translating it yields CASSLAGGGETQYF.

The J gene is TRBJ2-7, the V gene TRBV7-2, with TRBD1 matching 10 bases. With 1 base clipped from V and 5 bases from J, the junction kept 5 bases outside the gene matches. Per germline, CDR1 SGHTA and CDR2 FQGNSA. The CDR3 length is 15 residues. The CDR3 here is CASSLGDRGIHEQYF. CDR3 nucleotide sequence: TGTGCCAGCAGCTTAGGGGACAGGGGTATCCACGAGCAGTACTTC. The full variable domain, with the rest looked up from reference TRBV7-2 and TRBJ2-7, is GAGVSQSPSNKVTEKGKDVELRCDPISGHTALYWYRQSLGQGLEFLIYFQGNSAPDKSGLPSDRFSAERTGGSVSTLTIQRTQQEDSAVYLCASSLGDRGIHEQYFGPGTRLTVT.

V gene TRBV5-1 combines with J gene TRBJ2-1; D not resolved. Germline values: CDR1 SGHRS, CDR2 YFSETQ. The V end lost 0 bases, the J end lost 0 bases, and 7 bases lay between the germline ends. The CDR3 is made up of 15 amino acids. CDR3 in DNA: TGCGCCAGCAGCTTGGGGGCCAGCTCCTACAATGAGCAGTTCTTC. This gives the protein CASSLGASSYNEQFF.

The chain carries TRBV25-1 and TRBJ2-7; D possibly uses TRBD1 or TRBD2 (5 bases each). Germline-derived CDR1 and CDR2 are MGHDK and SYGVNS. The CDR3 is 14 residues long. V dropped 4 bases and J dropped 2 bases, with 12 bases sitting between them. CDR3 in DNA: TGTGCCAGCAGTGCCGGGACCCACGCCTACGAGCAGTACTTC. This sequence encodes CASSAGTHAYEQYF.

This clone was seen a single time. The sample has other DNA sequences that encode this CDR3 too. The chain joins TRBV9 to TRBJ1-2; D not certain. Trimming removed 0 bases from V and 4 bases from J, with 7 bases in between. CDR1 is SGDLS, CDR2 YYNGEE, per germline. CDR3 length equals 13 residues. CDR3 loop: CASSVARGYGYTF. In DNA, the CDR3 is TGTGCCAGCAGCGTAGCTCGGGGCTATGGCTACACCTTC. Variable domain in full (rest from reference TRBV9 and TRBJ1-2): DSGVTQTPKHLITATGQRVTLRCSPRSGDLSVYWYQQSLDQGLQFLIQYYNGEERAKGNILERFSAQQFPDLHSELNLSSLELGDSALYFCASSVARGYGYTFGSGTRLTVV.

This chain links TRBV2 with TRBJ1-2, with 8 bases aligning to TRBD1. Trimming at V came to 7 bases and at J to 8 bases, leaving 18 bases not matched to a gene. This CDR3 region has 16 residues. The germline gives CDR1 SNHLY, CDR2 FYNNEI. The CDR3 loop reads CASIPGQASRAVGYTF. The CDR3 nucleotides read TGTGCCAGCATTCCGGGACAGGCAAGTCGGGCGGTCGGCTACACCTTC.

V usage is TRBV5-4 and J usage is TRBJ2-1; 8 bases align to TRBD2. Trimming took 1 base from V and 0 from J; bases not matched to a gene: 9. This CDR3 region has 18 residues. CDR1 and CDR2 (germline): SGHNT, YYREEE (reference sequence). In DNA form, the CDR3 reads TGTGCCAGCAGCTTGCAACTAGCGGAGACACTCTCCTACAATGAGCAGTTCTTC. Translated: CASSLQLAETLSYNEQFF.